Listed below are T cell receptor beta chains from one sample, sequenced in a study of blood T cell repertoires in COVID-19. The protocol was immunoSEQ multiplex PCR, while the TCRdb copy is restricted to in-frame clones and leaves out a portion. The sample lists more than 150,000 clones, about 85% occurring once. Sequencing input: PBMCs or T cells enriched from blood (not recorded which). Receptors originate from a woman aged 50 to 60 who had recovered from COVID-19. CDR3s include the opening cysteine and the closing phenylalanine or tryptophan. A D gene is named only where the DNA matches it firmly. A row's size may be missing; if present it is once, few, many or a size class.

NA	TRBV7-2	TRBJ2-7	NA	TGTGCCAGCAGCTCCCAGACCGTGGGGCCCTACGAGCAGTACTTC	CASSSQTVGPYEQYF
TRBD2	TRBV2	TRBJ2-5	NA	TGTGCCAGCAGTGAAAACGCGGGAGTGACGCGGGAGACCCAGTACTTC	CASSENAGVTRETQYF
NA	TRBV16	TRBJ1-1	once	TGTGCCAGCAGCCCCCAGACTAACACTGAAGCTTTCTTT	CASSPQTNTEAFF
NA	TRBV12-5	TRBJ1-1	NA	TGTGCTAGTGGTTTGCAGGGCTTCACTGAAGCTTTCTTT	CASGLQGFTEAFF
NA	TRBV24-1	TRBJ1-2	NA	TGTGCCACCAGTGATCCGCGCGGCTACACCTTC	CATSDPRGYTF
NA	TRBV5-4	TRBJ1-6	NA	TGTGCCAGCAGCTTGGACAGGGAACGCAGTTCACCCCTCCACTTT	CASSLDRERSSPLHF
NA	TRBV19	TRBJ1-5	NA	TGTGCCAGTAGTGCTGGGACATTTGGAAGCAATCAGCCCCAGCATTTT	CASSAGTFGSNQPQHF
TRBD1	TRBV7-8	TRBJ1-1	once	TGTGCCAGCAGCCCCTGGGACAGGGAGAACACTGAAGCTTTCTTT	CASSPWDRENTEAFF
NA	TRBV6-5	TRBJ1-1	NA	TGTGCCAGCAGTTATCGGAGTATGGTGGTCTCCACTGAAGCTTTCTTT	CASSYRSMVVSTEAFF
NA	TRBV11-3	TRBJ1-2	NA	TGTGCCAGCAGCTTAGATACGGGTTTCGGCTACACCTTC	CASSLDTGFGYTF
TRBD2	TRBV7-9	TRBJ2-2	few	TGTGCCAGCAGGCAGCGGGACTTTTTGGCCGGGGAGCTGTTTTTT	CASRQRDFLAGELFF
TRBD1	TRBV19	TRBJ2-7	NA	TGTGCCAGTAGTGCAGGGGGCTATTACGAGCAGTACTTC	CASSAGGYYEQYF
NA	TRBV27	TRBJ1-2	once	TGTGCCAGTACCACAGGAAACTATGGCTACACCTTC	CASTTGNYGYTF
NA	TRBV6-5	TRBJ1-2	NA	TGTGCCAGCAGTTACTCGAGTTTCTATGGCTACACCTTC	CASSYSSFYGYTF
TRBD1	TRBV6-5	TRBJ1-1	once	TGTGCCAGCAGTTCAGGACAGGGGAGATTCTTT	CASSSGQGRFF
NA	TRBV2	TRBJ2-7	NA	TGTGCCAGCCTGACTAGGCTCCACGAGCAGTACTTC	CASLTRLHEQYF
TRBD1	TRBV18	TRBJ1-1	NA	TGTGCCAGCTCACAACGACAGGGGAGTGACACTGAAGCTTTCTTT	CASSQRQGSDTEAFF
TRBD2	TRBV11-2	TRBJ2-2	NA	TGTGCCAGCAGCTTACACGGGGGGGCCGGAAACACCGGGGAGCTGTTTTTT	CASSLHGGAGNTGELFF
TRBD2	TRBV19	TRBJ2-5	NA	TGTGCCAGTAGCCCCAAGGGGGGACTAGTGCAAGAGACCCAGTACTTC	CASSPKGGLVQETQYF
NA	TRBV12-2	TRBJ1-3	NA	TGTGCAAGTCGCTCACTTAGCGGGAGGGGGTTCTTAAGGGGAAACACCATATATTTT	CASRSLSGRGFLRGNTIYF
NA	TRBV11-2	TRBJ1-1	NA	TGTGCCAGCAGCTTAGAAGGATTTCGGGGGGCCGAAGCTTTCTTT	CASSLEGFRGAEAFF
NA	TRBV12-3/TRBV12-4	TRBJ2-3	NA	TGTGCCAGCAGTAACCGGGATACGCAGTATTTT	CASSNRDTQYF